These 8 T cell receptor beta chains originate from one sample sequenced in a study of blood T cell repertoires in COVID-19. Assay used: immunoSEQ multiplex PCR; TCRdb lists only in-frame clones, some missing. The sample holds about 190,000 clones, roughly four fifths seen once. The sample consisted of peripheral blood. The origin of the receptors is a woman aged 70-85 years with active or convalescent COVID-19.

V and J are TRBV12-3 or TRBV12-4 and TRBJ2-5; no clear D. The CDR3 extends over 13 amino acids. Trimming left V 3 bases short and J 5 bases short, with 10 bases between. The chain's CDR3 is CASSLRRKETQYF. The CDR3 nucleotides are TGTGCCAGCAGTTTGAGGCGGAAGGAGACCCAGTACTTC.

J is TRBJ2-3 and V is TRBV2, with 8 bases matching TRBD1. The V gene end was trimmed by 9 bases and the J gene end by 2 bases; junction bases not matched to a gene: 10. The CDR3 length is 15 residues. Germline CDR1 SNHLY, CDR2 FYNNEI. The CDR3 sequence: CASQRQGTNTDTQYF. The CDR3 bases are TGTGCCAGTCAGAGACAGGGGACCAACACAGATACGCAGTATTTT.

The chain recombines TRBV2 with TRBJ2-7; 8 bases fit TRBD2. Germline V gene lookup returns CDR1 SNHLY and CDR2 FYNNEI. The CDR3 sequence is 15 residues long. Losses at the gene ends were 3 bases for V and 0 bases for J; bases not matched to a gene: 4. For the CDR3, the DNA is TGTGCCAGCAGTGATAGGAGCGGGAGCTCCTACGAGCAGTACTTC. Translated: CASSDRSGSSYEQYF.

The chain links TRBV6-1 to TRBJ2-3; weak D call: TRBD2 (7 bases). The germline V and J ends were trimmed by 3 bases and 0 bases, with 13 bases remaining between them. Germline lookup yields CDR1 MNHNS and CDR2 SASEGT. The CDR3 sequence is 16 residues long. The CDR3, as DNA: TGTGCCAGCAGTGATTTCGGGGGGCCGAGCACAGATACGCAGTATTTT. Its translation is CASSDFGGPSTDTQYF.

Worth noting for this clone: A read error may account for a junction end that differs from germline. This sequence joins TRBV5-5 and TRBJ1-2; the D is unclear. Germline CDR1 reads SGHKS; CDR2 reads YYEKEE (reference sequence). The CDR3 sequence is 14 residues long. Here the CDR3 reads CASSLPRTNHGYTF. The CDR3 nucleotides are TGTGCCAGCAGCTTGCCACGGACTAACCATGGCTACACCTTC.

V gene TRBV5-1 combines with J gene TRBJ1-1; D is possibly TRBD1 (6 bases). This CDR3 region has 13 residues. V was clipped by 4 bases and J by 0 bases, with 7 bases between them. The germline gives CDR1 SGHRS, CDR2 YFSETQ. The CDR3 loop reads CASSGDMNTEAFF. The CDR3 DNA reads TGCGCCAGCAGCGGGGACATGAACACTGAAGCTTTCTTT.

This sequence joins TRBV11-3 and TRBJ1-1, with TRBD1 as a possible D gene (6 bases). This CDR3 has 15 amino acids. Germline CDR1 is SGHNT and CDR2 is YENEEA. V lost 5 bases and J lost 4, with 17 bases in between. CDR3 loop: CASSLGGQRITEAFF. CDR3 sequence (DNA): TGTGCCAGCAGCCTTGGAGGACAGAGGATCACTGAAGCTTTCTTT.

The chain combines TRBV21-1 with TRBJ2-7; the table's TRBD2 call for D was not verified on the DNA. TRBV21-1 is shown as a pseudogene. The CDR3 spans 10 residues. CDR3 protein: CASLRYEQYF. CDR3 bases: TGTGCCAGCCTCCGCTACGAGCAGTACTTC.